The source of this T cell receptor (beta chain) is a study of cytomegalovirus exposure and HLA in healthy donors. To note about this clone: The antigen is not known.

Looked up from germline, CDR1 is SEHNR and CDR2 is FQNEAQ (reference sequence). The CDR3 runs to 13 residues. The V end lost 11 bases, the J end lost 2 bases, and 15 bases lay between the germline ends. PCR amplification relied on 60 Vbeta primers (plus 13 Jbeta primers). Here immunoSEQ multiplex PCR was the method, and the copy in TCRdb shows in-frame clones only, minus some. Found here are 100,000 to 150,000 clones, approximately 82% of them singletons; the top ten hold around 20%. Study findings and constraints: Per a prior analysis, the majority of TCR beta V segments were productive roughly 87% or roughly 30% of the time. What a later analysis showed was that several of the most significant clusters appeared linked to common viral pathogens.

The clonotype originates from a man younger than 35 in good health and CMV-seropositive. V is TRBV7-9 and J is TRBJ2-5; TRBD2 might be the D (5 bases). Sequenced input: PBMCs. CDR3 loop: CAYEEDFQETQYF. The CDR3 nucleotides read TGTGCCTACGAGGAGGACTTTCAAGAGACCCAGTACTTC.